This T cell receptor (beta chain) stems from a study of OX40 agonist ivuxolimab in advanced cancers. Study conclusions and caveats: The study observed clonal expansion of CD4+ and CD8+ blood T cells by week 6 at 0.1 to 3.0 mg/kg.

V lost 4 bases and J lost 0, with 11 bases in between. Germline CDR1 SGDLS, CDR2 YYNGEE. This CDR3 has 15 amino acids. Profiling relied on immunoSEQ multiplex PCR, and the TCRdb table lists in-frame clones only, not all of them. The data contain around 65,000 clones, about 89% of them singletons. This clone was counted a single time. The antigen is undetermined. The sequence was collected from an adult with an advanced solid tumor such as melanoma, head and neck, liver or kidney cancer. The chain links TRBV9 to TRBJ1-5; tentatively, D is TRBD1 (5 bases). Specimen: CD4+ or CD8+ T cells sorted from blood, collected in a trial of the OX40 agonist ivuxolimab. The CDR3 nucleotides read TGTGCCAGCAGCCCCGGGGGGAATAGCAATCAGCCCCAGCATTTT. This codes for CASSPGGNSNQPQHF.